The clone carrying this T cell receptor beta chain was counted between two and nine times. Its specificity is unknown. TCRdb passed the RACE reads through MiXCR, listing each CDR3 protein once. The sample yields about 130,000 distinct CDR3 sequences, approximately 10% seen once. Looked up from germline, CDR1 is DFQATT and CDR2 is SNEGSKA (reference sequence). The CDR3 spans 12 residues. Trimming shortened V by 5 bases and J by 2 bases, and 10 bases separated the two germline ends. This record comes from a study of human T cells and chemical hapten exposure. Time point in this sample: healthy volunteer bleed at 2 weeks. Whole blood that had not been fractionated was the source of extracted total RNA. Study-level results: TCRs above 1 in 1000 frequency stayed constant with DPC sensitization.

Specimen: whole blood. This clonotype was sampled from a male donor in good health. Some clones in this sample may be carry-over from other donors' samples. The chain couples TRBV20-1 to TRBJ2-7; D might be TRBD1 (6 bases). CDR3 residues: CSARTETYEQYF. In DNA form, the CDR3 reads TGCAGTGCTCGGACAGAGACCTACGAGCAGTACTTC.